This T cell receptor (beta chain) was observed in a study of T cell responses to AZD1222 COVID-19 vaccine. CDR3 length: 15 amino acids. Trimming removed 0 bases from V and 10 bases from J, with 13 bases in between. In germline, CDR1 is ENHRY, CDR2 SYGVKD. Assay: immunoSEQ multiplex PCR; the TCRdb copy retains only in-frame clones and omits some. The sample shows about 78,000 clones, about nine tenths of them seen only once. This clone was seen only once. Sequencing was performed on peripheral blood, taken 28 days after the second AZD1222 dose. The chain links TRBV10-3 to TRBJ2-6, with a tentative D call TRBD1 (6 bases). The clonotype comes from an adult who received the AZD1222 COVID-19 vaccine. In nucleotides, the CDR3 is TGTGCCATCAGTGAGTCTGGCAGGGACACTAACGTCCTGACTTTC. It is translated as CAISESGRDTNVLTF.